This paragraph reports one T cell receptor beta chain. There is no known antigen for this receptor. Per-nucleotide qualities are absent, and no much larger clonotype sits a single base away. This sample was taken from a study of T cells in Graves' hyperthyroidism and ophthalmopathy (dated by TCRdb to between 2018 and 2021). For the study in its entirety: Peripheral blood samples were taken at the time of initial diagnosis, prior to any treatment. TCR V-J signatures able to tell the groups apart were searched for in a discovery cohort of 90 to 100 patients, of whom more than 40 had Graves' ophthalmopathy and 57 had stable Graves' hyperthyroidism. An independent validation cohort of under 20 hyperthyroidism patients and 17 patients who later progressed to ophthalmopathy tested prospective prediction of ophthalmopathy. For training and testing, the 100 or so patients in the discovery cohort were randomly divided in a 7:3 ratio. Thyroid tissue and blood T-cell repertoires from about 6 Graves' hyperthyroidism patients were also compared in the study. Following sampling, methimazole starting at 30 mg daily was given to hyperthyroidism patients, and high-dose intravenous methylprednisolone was given to ophthalmopathy patients. The paper describes TCR Vbeta CDR3 sequencing of about 140 peripheral blood samples, made up of around 41 ophthalmopathy patients, approximately 76 hyperthyroidism patients and 17 progressor patients. The study at large found these results: Most expanded thyroid clonotypes (frequency above 0.001) were also detected in blood, a finding suggesting that blood repertoires may reflect thyroid immune responses. During validation, the model predicted progression to ophthalmopathy a median of roughly 7.1 months ahead of onset, with around 70% sensitivity and around 72% specificity. Sample size was not statistically predetermined, and blinding of investigators to group allocation was not performed. A model built on a 13 V-J signature distinguished ophthalmopathy from stable hyperthyroidism, reaching over 85% sensitivity and about 81% specificity in cross-validation and 80%/75% in testing.

V and J lose 4 bases and 2 bases, and a span of 13 bases separates them. The germline V gene specifies MGHRA as CDR1 and YSYEKL as CDR2. Inclusive of the bounding cysteine and phenylalanine, the CDR3 is 15 residues long. The read is trimmed to its CDR3 DNA, 45 bases read in frame from base 1. TCR beta CDR3 regions were amplified from RNA transcripts. A first-round RT-PCR of the TCR CDR3 used the HTBI primer set with the Qiagen OneStep RT-PCR kit. The libraries were constructed in a second round of multiplex PCR and then size-selected and purified. Paired-end sequencing of the libraries was performed with 100 bp reads on an Illumina HiSeq2000. Regarding the original processing steps: SOAPnuke was used to process the raw data, throwing out any read that contained adapters or uncalled bases, had a mean Phred below 15, or lacked an exact constant-primer or identifier match. COPE v1.2.5 was used to merge the high-quality paired reads, and each unique nucleotide sequence was defined as a clonotype. MiTCR v1.1 was used to align the clonotypes against IMGT TRBV, TRBD and TRBJ reference segments. Analysis was restricted to V-J combinations with a frequency above 0.0001, which covered 99.2% of repertoires. The TCS score was defined as F50 (clonal expansion) divided by E x V (chaos), with BLOSUM62-based TCRdist calculated between CDR3 peptides within each V-J. Welch's t-statistics and random forest reduced roughly 530 V-J features to some 14, which were used in a naive Bayes classifier (R e1071). Using fastp at Q25 and MiXCR, TCRdb reprocessed the public reads and kept productive beta chains. Rows are combined by CDR3 protein, so each entry shows the most common genes and DNA. These V and J calls originate from TCRdb's pipeline instead of the authors' own analysis. This sample is represented by approximately 740,000 distinct CDR3 sequences; around 15% of them were singletons. The ten most abundant clones make up more than 8.5% of the sample.

A patient counted as having stable Graves' hyperthyroidism if no progression to ophthalmopathy occurred over 18 months of follow-up. Hyperthyroidism patients were newly diagnosed, with disease duration under 2 months, and aged 18 to 65 years. Any patient with an uncontrolled infection, another autoimmune disease, pregnancy or lactation was excluded. Diagnoses were established on the basis of clinical symptoms, serum thyroxine and TRAb, thyroid ultrasound, and orbital computed tomography. PBMCs were isolated from approximately 10 ml of fresh peripheral blood by Ficoll-Paque density gradient centrifugation. Trizol reagent was used to extract total RNA, and RNA quality was then checked on an Agilent 2100 Bioanalyzer.

Sequenced input: blood. This clonotype was sampled from a woman under 30 with Graves' hyperthyroidism. Recombination joined TRBV4-1 with TRBJ2-3; the D segment could be TRBD2, given 5 matching bases. The CDR3 corresponds to CASSLRNGITDTQYF. The sequenced DNA: TGCGCCAGCAGCCTTAGAAACGGGATCACAGATACGCAGTATTTT.